The T cell receptor beta chain under discussion was sequenced for a study of graft-versus-host responses after intestinal transplantation. Here immunoSEQ multiplex PCR was the method, and the copy in TCRdb shows in-frame clones only, minus some. The sample yields about 93,000 clones, approximately 95% seen once. Notes on this clone: What it binds is not known.

Points from the study as a whole: Among recipient marrow samples, GvH clones were found; some appeared first in ileum or blood.

CDR1 GTSNPN and CDR2 SVGIG come from the germline V gene (reference sequence). The CDR3 is made up of 15 amino acids. The germline V and J ends were trimmed by 0 bases and 5 bases, with 15 bases remaining between them. The material sequenced was unstimulated CD8+ T cells sorted from spleen or lymph node cells, taken before intestinal transplant. The source of this sequence is a human donor who received an intestinal transplant. The rearrangement joins TRBV30 to TRBJ2-3; D is possibly TRBD2 (5 bases). The CDR3 is CAWSVIGIGGDTQYF. Written as DNA, the CDR3 is TGTGCCTGGAGTGTAATCGGCATCGGAGGAGATACGCAGTATTTT.